A selection of T cell receptor beta chains follows, all from one sample in a study of blood T cell repertoires in COVID-19. Clones were sequenced by immunoSEQ multiplex PCR, and TCRdb holds only the in-frame ones, with some missing. The data contain under 450,000 clones, roughly 86% of them singletons. The specimen was PBMCs or T cells enriched from blood (not recorded which). All receptors derive from a man aged 25 to 45 who had recovered from COVID-19. CDR3s include the opening cysteine and the closing phenylalanine or tryptophan. Fields, in order: V gene, D gene, J gene, clone size, CDR3 protein, CDR3 DNA. A D gene is named only where the DNA matches it firmly. Clone sizes are given selectively: once, few, many, or a class where the clone is expanded.

>TRBV27|TRBD1|TRBJ2-2|NA
CASSFLTGAAGNGELFF
TGTGCCAGCAGTTTTCTCACAGGGGCGGCCGGGAACGGGGAGCTGTTTTTT
>TRBV12-5|TRBD2|TRBJ2-1|NA
CASGLEAGGSNEQFF
TGTGCTAGTGGTTTGGAAGCGGGGGGGAGTAATGAGCAGTTCTTC
>TRBV27|TRBD2|TRBJ2-7|NA
CASSSLAGQSSYEQYF
TGTGCCAGCAGTTCCCTAGCGGGGCAATCCTCCTACGAGCAGTACTTC
>TRBV18|NA|TRBJ1-5|NA
CASSLFEGTRQPQHF
TGTGCCAGCTCACTCTTCGAGGGAACTCGTCAGCCCCAGCATTTT
>TRBV6-1|NA|TRBJ2-1|once
CASSETGLYNEQFF
TGTGCCAGCAGTGAGACAGGCCTTTACAATGAGCAGTTCTTC
>TRBV10-3|TRBD1|TRBJ1-2|NA
CAISDGTGGYGYTF
TGTGCCATCAGTGACGGGACAGGCGGGTATGGCTACACCTTC
>TRBV7-8|NA|TRBJ2-1|NA
CASSHRVSNEQFF
TGTGCCAGCAGCCACAGGGTTAGCAATGAGCAGTTCTTC
>TRBV7-9|TRBD1|TRBJ1-2|NA
CASSPGQRRGYTF
TGTGCCAGCAGCCCGGGACAGAGGAGGGGCTACACCTTC
>TRBV6-2/TRBV6-3|NA|TRBJ1-5|NA
CASSGALPSGNQPQHF
TGTGCCAGCAGCGGGGCTCTCCCATCCGGCAATCAGCCCCAGCATTTT
>TRBV28|NA|TRBJ2-5|NA
CASTQVQVQETQYF
TGTGCCAGCACCCAGGTGCAGGTCCAAGAGACCCAGTACTTC
>TRBV30|NA|TRBJ1-1|NA
CAWSFNFETEAFF
TGTGCCTGGAGTTTTAATTTCGAGACTGAAGCTTTCTTT
>TRBV4-2|NA|TRBJ1-5|few
CASGGTSNQPQHF
TGTGCCAGCGGAGGAACCTCCAATCAGCCCCAGCATTTT
>TRBV7-9|TRBD1|TRBJ1-4|NA
CASSLQGTGGEKLFF
TGTGCCAGCAGCTTACAGGGGACAGGCGGTGAAAAACTGTTTTTT